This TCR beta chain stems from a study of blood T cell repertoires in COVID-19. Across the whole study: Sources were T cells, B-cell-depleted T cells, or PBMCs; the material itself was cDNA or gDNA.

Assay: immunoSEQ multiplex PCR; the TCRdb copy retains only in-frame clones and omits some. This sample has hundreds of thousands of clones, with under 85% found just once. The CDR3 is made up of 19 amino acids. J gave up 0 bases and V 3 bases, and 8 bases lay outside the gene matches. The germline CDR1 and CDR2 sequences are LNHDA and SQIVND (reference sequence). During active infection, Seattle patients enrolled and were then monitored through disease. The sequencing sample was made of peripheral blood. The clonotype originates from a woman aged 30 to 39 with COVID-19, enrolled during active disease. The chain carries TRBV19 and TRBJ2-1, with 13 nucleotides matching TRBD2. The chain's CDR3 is CASSIRTSGRFGSYNEQFF. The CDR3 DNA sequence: TGTGCCAGTAGTATTAGGACTAGCGGGAGATTTGGCTCCTACAATGAGCAGTTCTTC.